Shown below are 5 T cell receptor beta chains from a single sample sequenced in a study of identical twins. TCRdb fed the 5' RACE reads into MiXCR, producing one record per CDR3 protein. The data contain about 530,000 distinct CDR3 sequences, about 22% of them singletons. These same data were also listed under a study on yellow fever vaccine responses in identical twins.

Sample: CD4+ T cells sorted from blood. The receptors derive from a woman aged 18-35 years in good health.

This clonotype was counted at least ten times. The J gene is TRBJ1-3, the V gene TRBV6-5; D ambiguous. Per germline, CDR1 MNHEY and CDR2 SVGAGI. The CDR3 runs to 11 residues. V lost 7 bases to trimming and J lost 0 bases, with 1 base between them. CDR3 DNA sequence: TGTGCCAGCACCTCTGGAAACACCATATATTTT. Encoded protein: CASTSGNTIYF.

This clonotype has more than one count but fewer than ten. V and J are TRBV5-6 and TRBJ2-4; 8 nucleotides agree with TRBD1. This CDR3 is built from 13 residues. Germline V gives CDR1 SGHDT, CDR2 YYEEEE. J lost 7 bases, V lost 5 bases, and 5 bases had no gene match. This CDR3 reads CASSRQGNNIQYF. CDR3 sequence (DNA): TGTGCCAGCAGTCGACAGGGGAATAACATTCAGTACTTC.

This clonotype was detected only a few times. J is TRBJ2-3 and V is TRBV28, with a weak D call TRBD2 (5 bases). The V and J ends lost 6 bases and 7 bases respectively, with 20 bases between them. This CDR3 comprises 15 residues. CDR1 MDHEN and CDR2 SYDVKM come from the germline V gene. CDR3 sequence: CASRPSGSLFYTQYF. The CDR3 nucleotides are TGTGCCAGCAGACCTTCGGGGTCCCTCTTTTATACGCAGTATTTT.

V and J are TRBV29-1 and TRBJ2-5, with D possibly being TRBD2 (5 bases). CDR3 size: 12 residues. Germline values: CDR1 SQVTM, CDR2 ANQGSEA. V was shortened by 4 bases and J by 4 bases, with 10 bases between the two germline ends. CDR3 protein: CSVVPGSETQYF. DNA for the CDR3: TGCAGCGTTGTCCCGGGGTCAGAGACCCAGTACTTC.

This clonotype was counted between two and nine times. The V call is TRBV4-1, the J call TRBJ2-3; D is perhaps TRBD1 (6 bases). The CDR3 spans 17 residues. V lost 0 bases, J lost 2 bases, and 15 bases lay in between. CDR1 and CDR2 from the germline V gene are MGHRA and YSYEKL. The CDR3 reads CASSQELTGSSTDTQYF. The CDR3 bases are TGCGCCAGCAGCCAAGAGTTAACAGGGTCCTCCACAGATACGCAGTATTTT.